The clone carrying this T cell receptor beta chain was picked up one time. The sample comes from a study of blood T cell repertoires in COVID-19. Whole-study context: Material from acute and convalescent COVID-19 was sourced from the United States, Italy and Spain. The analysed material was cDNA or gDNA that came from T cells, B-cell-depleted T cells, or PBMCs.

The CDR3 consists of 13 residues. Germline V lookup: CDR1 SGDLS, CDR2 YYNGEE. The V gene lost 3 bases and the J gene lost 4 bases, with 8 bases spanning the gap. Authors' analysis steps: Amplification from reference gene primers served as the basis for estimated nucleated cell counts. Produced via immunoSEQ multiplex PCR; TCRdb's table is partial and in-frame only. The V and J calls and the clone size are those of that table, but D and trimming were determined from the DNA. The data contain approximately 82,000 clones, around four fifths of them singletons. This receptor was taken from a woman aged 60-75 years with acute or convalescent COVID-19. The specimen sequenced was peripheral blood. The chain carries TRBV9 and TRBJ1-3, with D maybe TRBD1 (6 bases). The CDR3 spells CASSERGGNTIYF. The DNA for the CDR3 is TGTGCCAGCAGCGAAAGGGGGGGAAACACCATATATTTT.